Each of the 4 T cell receptor beta chains below was sequenced from the same sample in a study of PD-L1 blockade in urothelial cancer. This table comes from immunoSEQ multiplex PCR, and its TCRdb copy is limited to in-frame clones, with some not included. The data show over 20,000 clones, with more than 75% seen just once and around 10% held by the top ten. The time point was: peripheral blood 6 weeks after treatment start. The sample was PBMCs, taken around atezolizumab (anti-PD-L1) treatment. These receptors all come from a woman in her fifties or sixties with urothelial cancer.

The chain joins TRBV11-2 to TRBJ1-1, with D unresolved. Trimming shortened V by 0 bases and J by 4 bases, and 9 bases separated the two germline ends. From germline, CDR1 is SGHAT and CDR2 FQNNGV. CDR3 length: 14 amino acids. The CDR3 loop is CASSLDPFVTEAFF. In DNA form, the CDR3 reads TGTGCCAGCAGCTTAGACCCTTTTGTCACTGAAGCTTTCTTT.

The count of this clone is one. This chain connects TRBV19 to TRBJ1-1; D gene uncertain. The V end was cut by 4 bases, the J end by 1 base, with 10 bases between. The germline gives CDR1 LNHDA, CDR2 SQIVND (reference sequence). The length of the CDR3 is 14 residues. CDR3 in amino acids: CASSRSTQNTEAFF. CDR3 DNA: TGTGCCAGTAGTAGAAGCACCCAGAACACTGAAGCTTTCTTT.

The J gene is TRBJ2-7, the V gene TRBV7-8; TRBD2 might be the D (6 bases). The V end lost 5 bases, the J end lost 2 bases, and 10 bases lay between the germline ends. CDR3 size: 13 residues. Per germline, CDR1 SGHVS and CDR2 FQNEAQ. CDR3 residues: CASSRGTTYEQYF. In DNA, the CDR3 is TGTGCCAGCAGCCGCGGGACCACCTACGAGCAGTACTTC.

The sample holds a few counts of this clone. The chain couples TRBV7-6 to TRBJ2-5, with 9 bases aligning to TRBD2. This CDR3 region has 15 residues. Germline V lookup: CDR1 SGHVS, CDR2 FNYEAQ. V lost 4 bases to trimming and J lost 4 bases; unmatched junction nucleotides: 7. DNA of the CDR3: TGTGCCAGCAGCTCGCTAGCGGGGCTTGGAGAGACCCAGTACTTC. This translates into CASSSLAGLGETQYF.